The clone carrying this T cell receptor (beta chain) was counted ten times or more. The target antigen is unknown. There are 15 residues in the CDR3. V was cut by 4 bases and J by 2 bases, with 15 bases left in between. The germline gives CDR1 SGHTA, CDR2 FQGNSA. The data derive from a study of early T cells in non-severe SARS-CoV-2 infection. Study-level information: Sequencing input comprised bulk RNA from unsorted whole blood; chain pairing was not available. Study outcomes and limitations: Comparison of clonotypes with VDJdb favored anti-spike CD8 responses while missing private and CD4 specificities.

Separate cDNA molecules each had unique molecular identifiers attached to them. TCRdb re-analysed the 5' RACE reads in MiXCR, keeping a single row per CDR3 protein. The sample has about 68,000 distinct CDR3 sequences, about a tenth seen once. The source is an adult who was a healthcare worker with PCR-confirmed SARS-CoV-2 infection or an uninfected control (not recorded which). The chain is built from TRBV7-2 and TRBJ2-7; perhaps TRBD1 as D (6 bases). The sequencing sample was made of whole blood. DNA of the CDR3: TGTGCCAGCAGCTCAAATAGAGGGGGTCCCTACGAGCAGTACTTC. It codes for CASSSNRGGPYEQYF.